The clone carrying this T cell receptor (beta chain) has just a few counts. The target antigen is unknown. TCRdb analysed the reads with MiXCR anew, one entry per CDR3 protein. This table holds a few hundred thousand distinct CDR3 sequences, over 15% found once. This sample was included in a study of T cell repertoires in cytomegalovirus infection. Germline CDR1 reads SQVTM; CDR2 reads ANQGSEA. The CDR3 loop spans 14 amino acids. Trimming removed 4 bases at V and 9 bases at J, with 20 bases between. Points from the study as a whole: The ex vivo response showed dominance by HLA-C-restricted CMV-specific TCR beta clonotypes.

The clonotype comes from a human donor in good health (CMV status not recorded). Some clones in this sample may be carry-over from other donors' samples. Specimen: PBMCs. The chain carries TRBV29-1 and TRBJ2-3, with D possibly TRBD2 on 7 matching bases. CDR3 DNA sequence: TGCAGCGTTGTGGTGACAAAAGGGGGGGGCACGCAGTATTTT. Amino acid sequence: CSVVVTKGGGTQYF.